This T cell receptor beta chain appears in the sequencing data of a study of control samples from healthy donors and cancer patients (dated by TCRdb to about 2020). As for this clone: The target of this receptor is not known. Base quality data are lacking; no much larger clone is found one base away.

The library was made by the immunoSEQ multiplex PCR assay. In its TCRdb copy, this immuneACCESS table keeps in-frame sequences only and misses some clones. Where compared with another copy, unresolved V genes explain less than half of these, and the others have no known cause. This sample holds 100,000 to 150,000 clones; around 92% were observed only once. Over 2% of the sample lies in the top ten. The CDR3 sequence holds 12 residues, the cysteine and phenylalanine included. Just the 36-base CDR3 DNA is kept, in frame starting at base 1. V is shortened by 1 base, J by 12 bases, and the region joining them spans 7 bases. CDR1 is given as MDHEN and CDR2 as SYDVKM, both from the germline V gene.

The V and J genes are TRBV28 and TRBJ1-6; no confident D gene assignment can be made. The source is a woman aged 50 to 60 in good health. The sample consisted of blood. CDR3 sequence: CASSLSGRPLHF. The DNA reads TGTGCCAGCAGTTTATCTGGCAGACCCCTCCACTTT. Where the CDR3 stops, the reference TRBV28 and TRBJ1-6 genes take over; the full variable domain is DVKVTQSSRYLVKRTGEKVFLECVQDMDHENMFWYRQDPGLGLRLIYFSYDVKMKEKGDIPEGYSVSREKKERFSLILESASTNQTSMYLCASSLSGRPLHFGNGTRLTVT.